The 24 T cell receptor beta chains below were found in one sample sequenced in a study of blood T cells in healthy people across ages. Then a second PCR, running about 7 to 11 cycles, was carried out with a sample-barcoded 5' primer and a J-beta primer mix. TCRdb reprocessed the 5' RACE reads via MiXCR and lists one record per CDR3 protein. This sample yields roughly 1 million distinct CDR3 sequences, of which around 27% are seen a single time; 0.75% belongs to the top ten. This same sample was also part of a study on T cells of mothers and their children.

Sequenced sample: blood. These receptors were obtained from a girl aged 2-10 years in good health.

This clonotype was detected only a few times. The chain combines TRBV6-1 with TRBJ1-1; TRBD1 matches at 8 bases. CDR3 length: 15 residues. The V gene's germline CDR1 is MNHNS and CDR2 SASEGT. The junction had 9 bases not matched to a gene; V was cut back by 5 bases and J by 4 bases. CDR3 DNA: TGTGCCAGCAGTCCGAAGACAGGGGAGGTCACTGAAGCTTTCTTT. Translation gives CASSPKTGEVTEAFF.

In its sample, this clonotype was seen a few times. This CDR3 reads CSARDRGTVGEQYF. The CDR3 DNA reads TGCAGTGCTAGAGATCGAGGGACAGTGGGAGAGCAGTACTTC. The V call is TRBV20-1, the J call TRBJ2-5, with 7 bases that match TRBD1. The CDR3 runs 14 residues. V lost 0 bases to trimming and J lost 11 bases; unmatched junction nucleotides: 12. CDR1 and CDR2 from the germline V gene are DFQATT and SNEGSKA (reference sequence).

The chain couples TRBV19 to TRBJ1-5, with 8 bases lining up with TRBD1. The germline V gene encodes CDR1 LNHDA and CDR2 SQIVND (reference sequence). Germline trimming cut 7 bases from V and 3 bases from J; bases unmatched to any gene: 11. CDR3 length: 16 amino acids. The CDR3: CASKSVGQGLNQPQHF. DNA for the CDR3: TGTGCCAGTAAAAGTGTCGGACAGGGACTCAATCAGCCCCAGCATTTT.

The chain is built from TRBV19 and TRBJ2-4, with D possibly TRBD2 on 5 matching bases. The V and J ends lost 8 bases and 6 bases respectively, with 11 bases between them. The CDR3 runs 12 residues. CDR1 and CDR2 (germline): LNHDA, SQIVND (reference sequence). CDR3 sequence: CASYGGLNIQYF. DNA for the CDR3: TGTGCCAGTTACGGTGGACTAAACATTCAGTACTTC. The variable domain in full, completed from reference TRBV19 and TRBJ2-4, reads DGGITQSPKYLFRKEGQNVTLSCEQNLNHDAMYWYRQDPGQGLRLIYYSQIVNDFQKGDIAEGYSVSREKKESFPLTVTSAQKNPTAFYLCASYGGLNIQYFGAGTRLSVL.

The chain links TRBV4-2 to TRBJ2-2; 12 nucleotides align to TRBD2. With V trimmed by 0 bases and J by 6 bases, 5 bases remained unmatched. Germline V CDR1 and CDR2: LGHNA, YNFKEQ. This CDR3 region has 17 residues. The CDR3 sequence: CASSQDLAGGPAGELFF. The CDR3 DNA follows: TGTGCCAGCAGCCAAGATCTAGCGGGGGGGCCTGCCGGGGAGCTGTTTTTT.

This clonotype was detected a few times. The chain joins TRBV7-9 to TRBJ2-7, with TRBD2 identical over 8 bases. Germline assignment: CDR1 SEHNR and CDR2 FQNEAQ (reference sequence). The CDR3 covers 14 residues. Trimming at V came to 4 bases and at J to 3 bases, leaving 5 bases not matched to a gene. The CDR3 DNA reads TGTGCCAGCAGCTCCGGGGCGGGGGGCTACGAGCAGTACTTC. This translates into CASSSGAGGYEQYF.

This clonotype has only a few counts. J is TRBJ1-1 and V is TRBV4-1; D is possibly TRBD1 (5 bases). V lost 4 bases to trimming and J lost 8 bases, with 17 bases between them. Germline CDR1 and CDR2: MGHRA and YSYEKL. CDR3 length equals 14 residues. DNA of the CDR3: TGCGCCAGCAGCCCCTCCCGGGGCTACCAAGAAGCTTTCTTT. Translated, it gives CASSPSRGYQEAFF.

This clonotype was seen a few times. This chain uses TRBV6-1 with TRBJ1-3; no clear D gene. The CDR3 length is 14 residues. V shed 7 bases and J shed 0 bases, with 10 bases lying between them. CDR1 MNHNS and CDR2 SASEGT come from the germline V gene. The DNA of the CDR3 is TGTGCCAGCAAAGGGCAGATCTCTGGAAACACCATATATTTT. Translation: CASKGQISGNTIYF.

This clonotype was found a few times. The gene calls are TRBV6-5 and TRBJ1-2, with a tentative D call TRBD1 (5 bases). The length of the CDR3 is 13 residues. V was trimmed by 7 bases and J by 7 bases, leaving 16 bases between them. The V gene's germline CDR1 is MNHEY and CDR2 SVGAGI. The CDR3 is CASTDGAGGGYTF. CDR3 DNA: TGTGCCAGCACCGACGGGGCGGGTGGTGGCTACACCTTC.

The chain is built from TRBV14 and TRBJ2-7; no firm D call. Trimming removed 1 base from V and 0 bases from J, with 13 bases in between. Germline assignment: CDR1 SGHDN and CDR2 FVKESK. CDR3 length equals 16 residues. The CDR3 DNA reads TGTGCCAGCAGCCAAGTAGGTAGCCTCACCTCCTACGAGCAGTACTTC. Translating gives CASSQVGSLTSYEQYF.

The sample holds a few counts of this clonotype. The rearrangement joins TRBV29-1 to TRBJ2-3, with 7 positions matching TRBD2. Germline CDR1 reads SQVTM; CDR2 reads ANQGSEA. This CDR3 region has 14 residues. The J segment lost 1 base and the V segment lost 8 bases, leaving 9 bases of the junction unmatched. CDR3 coding DNA: TGCAGCTCCCGTGTGGGGGGGGGCACAGATACGCAGTATTTT. It specifies CSSRVGGGTDTQYF.

The sample holds a few counts of this clonotype. A junction boundary mismatches the germline segment, possibly from a read error. The V call is TRBV6-2 or TRBV6-3, the J call TRBJ2-3; no reliable D call. CDR3 size: 12 residues. CDR1 MNHEY and CDR2 SVGEGT come from the germline V gene. The CDR3 spells CASSPPTDAQYF. In DNA, the CDR3 is TGTGCCAGCAGTCCCCCTACAGATGCGCAGTATTTT.

This clonotype was recorded many times. V is TRBV10-3 and J is TRBJ1-4; D not resolved. The CDR3 contains 9 residues. Between the trimmed V and J ends, which lost 6 bases and 13 bases, there was a span of 6 bases. CDR1 and CDR2 (germline): ENHRY, SYGVKD. CDR3 coding DNA: TGTGCCATCAGCACCGTACTGTTTTTT. It codes for CAISTVLFF.

The chain carries TRBV28 and TRBJ2-3, with D uncertain. Trimming cost V 5 bases and J 1 base, with 13 bases left between them. CDR1 and CDR2 (germline): MDHEN, SYDVKM. This CDR3 is built from 15 residues. This CDR3 is CASSIVSMGTDTQYF. CDR3 nucleotide sequence: TGTGCCAGCAGTATCGTATCAATGGGCACAGATACGCAGTATTTT.

This clonotype was detected once. The chain joins TRBV4-3 to TRBJ2-1, with 9 bases that match TRBD2. V dropped 4 bases and J dropped 5; count of bases not matched to a gene: 9. The CDR3 runs 16 residues. In germline, CDR1 is LGHNA, CDR2 YSLEER. CDR3 nucleotide sequence: TGCGCCAGCAGCCCTTGGCGGGGGGGTCCCGACAATGAGCAGTTCTTC. It encodes CASSPWRGGPDNEQFF.

This clonotype was recorded a few times. The gene calls are TRBV7-8 and TRBJ2-7, with 8 bases matching TRBD2. The CDR3 length is 13 residues. V lost 7 bases, J lost 0 bases, and 2 bases stayed unmatched. CDR1 and CDR2 (germline): SGHVS, FQNEAQ. The CDR3 is CASTGGPSYEQYF. The CDR3 DNA sequence: TGTGCCAGCACGGGAGGGCCCTCCTACGAGCAGTACTTC.

The chain couples TRBV28 to TRBJ2-1; D not certain. The CDR3 has 13 amino acids. Germline loops: CDR1 MDHEN, CDR2 SYDVKM. Trimming removed 5 bases at V and 5 bases at J, with 10 bases between. The CDR3 sequence is CASSQGNNNEQFF. The CDR3 DNA sequence: TGTGCCAGCAGTCAAGGCAACAACAATGAGCAGTTCTTC.

Points on this clonotype: Compared with germline, one end of the junction differs, possibly owing to a read error. This chain links TRBV7-9 with TRBJ2-3, with 9 bases fitting TRBD2. This CDR3 spans 17 amino acids. Germline V gives CDR1 SEHNR, CDR2 FQNEAQ (reference sequence). DNA of the CDR3: TGTGCCAGCAGCTTAGGGGCTAGCGGGATGCTAACAGATGCGCAGTATTTT. Amino acid sequence: CASSLGASGMLTDAQYF.

This clonotype was observed a handful of times. The chain has TRBV4-3 and TRBJ1-2; no reliable D call. There are 14 residues in the CDR3. V was cut by 0 bases and J by 4 bases, with 9 bases left in between. The germline V gene encodes CDR1 LGHNA and CDR2 YSLEER. The CDR3 sequence: CASSQDPGGYGYTF. CDR3 DNA sequence: TGCGCCAGCAGCCAAGACCCGGGTGGCTATGGCTACACCTTC.

This clonotype was counted only a few times. V is TRBV4-1 and J is TRBJ1-2; possibly TRBD1 for D (5 bases). The CDR3 has 15 amino acids. Germline V CDR1 and CDR2: MGHRA, YSYEKL. With 0 bases removed from V and 8 bases from J, the gap between germline ends came to 16 bases. The CDR3 nucleotides are TGCGCCAGCAGCCAAGATCAGGGCTTCTTCTGGGGCTACACCTTC. It translates to CASSQDQGFFWGYTF.

V usage is TRBV5-1 and J usage is TRBJ2-7; TRBD2 might be the D (5 bases). The CDR3 covers 15 residues. V lost 0 bases, J lost 3 bases, and 13 bases lay in between. The germline gives CDR1 SGHRS, CDR2 YFSETQ. The CDR3 DNA reads TGCGCCAGCAGCTTGGAGCGGAAAGGTGACTACGAGCAGTACTTC. It is translated as CASSLERKGDYEQYF.

In this sample, this clonotype turned up a few times. V is TRBV20-1 and J is TRBJ1-2, with 7 nucleotides matching TRBD1. Germline assignment: CDR1 DFQATT and CDR2 SNEGSKA (reference sequence). V lost 6 bases to trimming and J lost 8 bases; unmatched junction nucleotides: 6. This CDR3 region has 11 residues. CDR3: CSAPDRDGYTF. For the CDR3, the DNA is TGCAGTGCCCCTGACAGGGACGGCTACACCTTC.

V and J are TRBV10-3 and TRBJ2-5; D gene uncertain. The germline gives CDR1 ENHRY, CDR2 SYGVKD. V was pared by 0 bases and J by 2 bases, with 7 bases between. CDR3 length: 14 residues. CDR3 amino acids: CAISESKGQETQYF. CDR3 bases: TGTGCCATCAGTGAGTCTAAGGGTCAAGAGACCCAGTACTTC.

Here the CDR3 reads CASSPITNTEAFF. The CDR3 DNA reads TGTGCCAGCAGTCCTATCACGAACACTGAAGCTTTCTTT. The chain links TRBV28 to TRBJ1-1; D is unresolved. Germline CDR1 and CDR2: MDHEN and SYDVKM. Trimming removed 5 bases from V and 1 base from J, with 8 bases in between. The length of the CDR3 is 13 residues.